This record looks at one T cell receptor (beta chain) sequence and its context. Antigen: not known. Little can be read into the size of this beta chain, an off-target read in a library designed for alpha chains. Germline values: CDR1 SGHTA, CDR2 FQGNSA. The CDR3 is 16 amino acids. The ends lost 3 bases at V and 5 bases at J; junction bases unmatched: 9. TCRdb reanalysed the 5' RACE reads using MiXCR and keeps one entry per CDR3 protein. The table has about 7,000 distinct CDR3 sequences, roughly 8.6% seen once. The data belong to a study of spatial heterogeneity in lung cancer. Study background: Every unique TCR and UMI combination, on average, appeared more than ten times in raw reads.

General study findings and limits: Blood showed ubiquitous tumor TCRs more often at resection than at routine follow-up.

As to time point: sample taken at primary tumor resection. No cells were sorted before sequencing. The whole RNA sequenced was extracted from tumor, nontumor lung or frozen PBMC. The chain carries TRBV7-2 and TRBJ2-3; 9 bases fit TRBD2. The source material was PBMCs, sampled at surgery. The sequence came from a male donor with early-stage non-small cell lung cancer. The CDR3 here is CASSLTSGGRGDTQYF. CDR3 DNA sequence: TGTGCCAGCAGCTTGACTAGCGGAGGAAGAGGAGATACGCAGTATTTT.